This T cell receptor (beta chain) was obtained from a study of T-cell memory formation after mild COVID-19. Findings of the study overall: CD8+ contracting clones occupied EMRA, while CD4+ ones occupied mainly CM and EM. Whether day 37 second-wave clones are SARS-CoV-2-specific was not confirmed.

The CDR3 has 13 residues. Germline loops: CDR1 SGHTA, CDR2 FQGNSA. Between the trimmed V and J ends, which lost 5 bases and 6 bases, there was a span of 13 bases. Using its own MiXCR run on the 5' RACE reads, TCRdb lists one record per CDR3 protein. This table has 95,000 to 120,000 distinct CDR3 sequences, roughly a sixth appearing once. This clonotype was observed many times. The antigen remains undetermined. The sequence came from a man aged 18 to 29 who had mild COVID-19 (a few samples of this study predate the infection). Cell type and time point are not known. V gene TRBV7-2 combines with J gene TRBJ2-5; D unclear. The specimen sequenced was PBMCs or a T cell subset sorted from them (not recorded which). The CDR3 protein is CASSTRVAQTQYF. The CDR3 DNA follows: TGTGCCAGCAGCACCCGGGTCGCGCAGACCCAGTACTTC.